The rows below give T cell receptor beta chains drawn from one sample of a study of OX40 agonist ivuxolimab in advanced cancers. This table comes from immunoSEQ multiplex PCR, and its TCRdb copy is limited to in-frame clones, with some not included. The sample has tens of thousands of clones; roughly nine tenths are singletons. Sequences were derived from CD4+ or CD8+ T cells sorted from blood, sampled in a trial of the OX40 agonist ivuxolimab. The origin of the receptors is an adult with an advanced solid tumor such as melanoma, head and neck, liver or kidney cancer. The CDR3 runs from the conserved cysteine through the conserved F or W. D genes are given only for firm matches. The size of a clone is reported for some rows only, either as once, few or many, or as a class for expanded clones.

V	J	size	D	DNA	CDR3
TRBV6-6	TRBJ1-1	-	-	TGTGCCAGCAGTTACCGGGAGGGGACTGAAGCTTTCTTT	CASSYREGTEAFF
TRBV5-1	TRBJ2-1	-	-	TGCGCCAGCAGCAAGGTCCGGGACCACTACAATGAGCAGTTCTTC	CASSKVRDHYNEQFF
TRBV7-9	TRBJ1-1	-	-	TGTGCCAGCAGCTTCGATATTAACACTGAAGCTTTCTTT	CASSFDINTEAFF
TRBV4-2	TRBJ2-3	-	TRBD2	TGTGCCAGCAGCCAAGCACTAGCGAGGACAGATACGCAGTATTTT	CASSQALARTDTQYF
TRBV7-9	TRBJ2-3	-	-	TGTGCCAGCAGCCCTCGACAGATCTTAGATACGCAGTATTTT	CASSPRQILDTQYF
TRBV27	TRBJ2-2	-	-	TGTGCCAGCACTCTTAGGGTTCACGCGAACACCGGGGAGCTGTTTTTT	CASTLRVHANTGELFF
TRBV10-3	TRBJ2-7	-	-	TGTGCCAGCAGGCTCCCGGGCACCTACGAGCAGTACTTC	CASRLPGTYEQYF
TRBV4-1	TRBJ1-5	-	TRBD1	TGCGCCAGCAGCCTATGGCCTCGGATAGGGACAGCCTATTTT	CASSLWPRIGTAYF
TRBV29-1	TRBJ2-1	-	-	TGCAGCGGGAGGGGATTCGACAGGGAATACAATGAGCAGTTCTTC	CSGRGFDREYNEQFF
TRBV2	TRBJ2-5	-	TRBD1	TGTGCCACCGACAGGGTCCGGTTAGAGACCCAGTACTTC	CATDRVRLETQYF
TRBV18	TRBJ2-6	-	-	TGTGCCAGCTCACGAAAGCAGGGGCTGACTTACTCTGGGGCCAACGTCCTGACTTTC	CASSRKQGLTYSGANVLTF
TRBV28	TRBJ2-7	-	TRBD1	TGTGCCAGCAGAGACTGGGGGACAGTTCCCTACGAGCAGTACTTC	CASRDWGTVPYEQYF
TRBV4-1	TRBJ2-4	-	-	TGCGCCAGCAGCCTCCGTATACTAGCCAAAAACATTCAGTACTTC	CASSLRILAKNIQYF
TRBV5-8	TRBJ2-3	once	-	TGTGCCAGCAGCTTAGGACAGACTTTCACAGATACGCAGTATTTT	CASSLGQTFTDTQYF
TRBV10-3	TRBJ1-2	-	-	TGTGCCACCTATTCAGTAGGAAACTATGGCTACACCTTC	CATYSVGNYGYTF
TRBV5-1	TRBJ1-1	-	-	TGCGCCAGCAGTGGAACGACAGGGAACACTGAAGCTTTCTTT	CASSGTTGNTEAFF
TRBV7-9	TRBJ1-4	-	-	TGTGCCAGCAGCCCAAAGGTGGGACAAGTTAATGAAAAACTGTTTTTT	CASSPKVGQVNEKLFF